These T cell receptor beta chains were read from a single sample in a study of long-term antiretroviral therapy in people with HIV. Method: immunoSEQ multiplex PCR; TCRdb's copy keeps in-frame clones and lacks some. The table records about 20,000 clones, approximately 88% of them present only once. The input for sequencing was unsorted PBMCs, taken 1.2 years after starting antiretroviral therapy. The receptors were gathered from a middle-aged woman with HIV. Each CDR3 is given with its conserved first and last residue. Fields, in order: clone size, J gene, V gene, D gene, CDR3 protein, CDR3 DNA. D genes are given only for firm matches. Only some rows state a clone size, as once, few, many or a class for expanded clones.

clone size: NA
J gene: TRBJ2-7
V gene: TRBV6-5
D gene: TRBD2
CDR3 protein: CASRGGSYEQYF
CDR3 DNA: TGTGCCAGCAGGGGGGGGTCCTACGAGCAGTACTTC

clone size: few
J gene: TRBJ2-7
V gene: TRBV7-9
D gene: NA
CDR3 protein: CASSSAQGWDYEQYF
CDR3 DNA: TGTGCCAGCAGCTCAGCACAAGGGTGGGACTACGAGCAGTACTTC

clone size: once
J gene: TRBJ2-7
V gene: TRBV4-3
D gene: NA
CDR3 protein: CASSYRRGEAYEQYF
CDR3 DNA: TGCGCCAGCAGCTATAGGCGAGGAGAGGCTTACGAGCAGTACTTC

clone size: NA
J gene: TRBJ2-1
V gene: TRBV5-4
D gene: TRBD2
CDR3 protein: CASSLAASGINNEQFF
CDR3 DNA: TGTGCCAGCAGCTTGGCAGCTAGCGGGATTAACAATGAGCAGTTCTTC

clone size: few
J gene: TRBJ2-3
V gene: TRBV7-8
D gene: TRBD2
CDR3 protein: CASTGGTDTQYF
CDR3 DNA: TGTGCCAGCACGGGGGGGACAGATACGCAGTATTTT

clone size: NA
J gene: TRBJ1-5
V gene: TRBV6-5
D gene: TRBD1
CDR3 protein: CASSYSDREKQPQHF
CDR3 DNA: TGTGCCAGCAGTTACTCGGACAGGGAAAAACAGCCCCAGCATTTT

clone size: few
J gene: TRBJ2-7
V gene: TRBV2
D gene: TRBD1
CDR3 protein: CASRGDRGSPYEQYF
CDR3 DNA: TGTGCCAGCAGGGGGGACAGGGGGTCTCCCTACGAGCAGTACTTC

clone size: NA
J gene: TRBJ1-3
V gene: TRBV7-9
D gene: NA
CDR3 protein: CASRDLVVSESGNTIYF
CDR3 DNA: TGTGCCAGCAGGGATTTAGTAGTTTCGGAGTCTGGAAACACCATATATTTT

clone size: NA
J gene: TRBJ2-6
V gene: TRBV5-1
D gene: NA
CDR3 protein: CASSLKDFTSGANVLTF
CDR3 DNA: TGCGCCAGCAGTCTGAAGGACTTCACCTCTGGGGCCAACGTCCTGACTTTC

clone size: NA
J gene: TRBJ1-1
V gene: TRBV4-2
D gene: NA
CDR3 protein: CASRIAGADTEAFF
CDR3 DNA: TGTGCCAGCAGGATTGCAGGGGCAGACACTGAAGCTTTCTTT

clone size: once
J gene: TRBJ2-7
V gene: TRBV11-2
D gene: TRBD2
CDR3 protein: CASWGGTSGYEQYF
CDR3 DNA: TGTGCCAGCTGGGGGGGGACTAGCGGGTACGAGCAGTACTTC

clone size: once
J gene: TRBJ2-7
V gene: TRBV2
D gene: NA
CDR3 protein: CASREGGYEQYF
CDR3 DNA: TGTGCCAGCAGGGAGGGGGGCTACGAGCAGTACTTC

clone size: NA
J gene: TRBJ2-5
V gene: TRBV4-3
D gene: TRBD2
CDR3 protein: CASSQGGGAGETQYF
CDR3 DNA: TGCGCCAGCAGCCAAGGGGGAGGGGCCGGGGAGACCCAGTACTTC

clone size: NA
J gene: TRBJ2-3
V gene: TRBV5-1
D gene: NA
CDR3 protein: CASSLAGQMPDTQYF
CDR3 DNA: TGCGCCAGCAGCTTGGCTGGACAGATGCCAGATACGCAGTATTTT

clone size: NA
J gene: TRBJ2-1
V gene: TRBV7-9
D gene: NA
CDR3 protein: CASNGYNEQFF
CDR3 DNA: TGTGCCAGCAATGGTTACAATGAGCAGTTCTTC

clone size: NA
J gene: TRBJ2-1
V gene: TRBV4-2
D gene: NA
CDR3 protein: CASSQTRADNEQFF
CDR3 DNA: TGTGCCAGCAGCCAGACTAGGGCAGACAATGAGCAGTTCTTC

clone size: few
J gene: TRBJ1-1
V gene: TRBV2
D gene: NA
CDR3 protein: CASEEGANTEAFF
CDR3 DNA: TGTGCCAGCGAAGAAGGGGCAAACACTGAAGCTTTCTTT

clone size: NA
J gene: TRBJ2-3
V gene: TRBV13
D gene: NA
CDR3 protein: CASSFLDRDSEDTQYF
CDR3 DNA: TGTGCCAGCAGCTTCTTAGACCGGGACTCGGAGGATACGCAGTATTTT

clone size: NA
J gene: TRBJ1-5
V gene: TRBV6-5
D gene: NA
CDR3 protein: CASSPRFVQPQHF
CDR3 DNA: TGTGCCAGCTCCCCCCGCTTTGTTCAGCCCCAGCATTTT

clone size: NA
J gene: TRBJ2-7
V gene: TRBV28
D gene: NA
CDR3 protein: CASSSGFQDEQYF
CDR3 DNA: TGTGCCAGCAGTTCTGGATTTCAGGATGAGCAGTACTTC

clone size: few
J gene: TRBJ2-7
V gene: TRBV4-2
D gene: TRBD2
CDR3 protein: CASSQGGPGLAGREQYF
CDR3 DNA: TGTGCCAGCAGCCAAGGCGGACCGGGACTAGCCGGCCGGGAGCAGTACTTC

clone size: NA
J gene: TRBJ2-1
V gene: TRBV5-4
D gene: NA
CDR3 protein: CASSLEDRSYNEQFF
CDR3 DNA: TGTGCCAGCAGCTTGGAGGACCGCTCCTACAATGAGCAGTTCTTC

clone size: few
J gene: TRBJ2-7
V gene: TRBV7-9
D gene: NA
CDR3 protein: CASSQVGAGYEQYF
CDR3 DNA: TGTGCCAGCAGCCAGGTGGGGGCTGGTTACGAGCAGTACTTC

clone size: NA
J gene: TRBJ2-5
V gene: TRBV6-6
D gene: NA
CDR3 protein: CASGGRLGQETQYF
CDR3 DNA: TGTGCCAGCGGCGGCAGGCTAGGACAAGAGACCCAGTACTTC

clone size: NA
J gene: TRBJ2-7
V gene: TRBV12-5
D gene: NA
CDR3 protein: CASAPSSRVYEQYF
CDR3 DNA: TGTGCTAGTGCCCCCTCGAGCAGAGTCTACGAGCAGTACTTC

clone size: NA
J gene: TRBJ2-7
V gene: TRBV5-8
D gene: TRBD2
CDR3 protein: CASSARGTSGRAHEQYF
CDR3 DNA: TGTGCCAGCAGCGCACGGGGGACTAGCGGGAGGGCCCACGAGCAGTACTTC

clone size: few
J gene: TRBJ1-2
V gene: TRBV25-1
D gene: NA
CDR3 protein: CASSDDSTNYGYTF
CDR3 DNA: TGTGCCAGCAGCGACGACAGTACTAACTATGGCTACACCTTC

clone size: NA
J gene: TRBJ2-3
V gene: TRBV9
D gene: NA
CDR3 protein: CASSPLGALPTDTQYF
CDR3 DNA: TGTGCCAGCAGCCCTCTGGGGGCGCTTCCAACAGATACGCAGTATTTT

clone size: once
J gene: TRBJ2-1
V gene: TRBV29-1
D gene: TRBD2
CDR3 protein: CSVDSGRALGNEQFF
CDR3 DNA: TGCAGCGTTGACAGCGGGAGGGCCCTAGGCAATGAGCAGTTCTTC

clone size: NA
J gene: TRBJ2-5
V gene: TRBV5-4
D gene: NA
CDR3 protein: CASSLAGAEETQYF
CDR3 DNA: TGTGCCAGCAGCTTGGCTGGGGCGGAGGAGACCCAGTACTTC

clone size: NA
J gene: TRBJ2-7
V gene: TRBV9
D gene: TRBD1
CDR3 protein: CASSAAGTGYEQYF
CDR3 DNA: TGTGCCAGCAGCGCTGCCGGGACAGGCTACGAGCAGTACTTC

clone size: NA
J gene: TRBJ1-1
V gene: TRBV9
D gene: TRBD1
CDR3 protein: CASSVATGGETEAFF
CDR3 DNA: TGTGCCAGCAGCGTAGCTACAGGGGGTGAGACTGAAGCTTTCTTT

clone size: NA
J gene: TRBJ1-2
V gene: TRBV5-1
D gene: TRBD1
CDR3 protein: CASSLTGPGGAFQGYTF
CDR3 DNA: TGCGCCAGCAGCTTGACCGGCCCAGGGGGCGCCTTCCAAGGCTACACCTTC

clone size: NA
J gene: TRBJ2-1
V gene: TRBV6-5
D gene: NA
CDR3 protein: CASSYFGTPNEQFF
CDR3 DNA: TGTGCCAGCAGTTACTTCGGGACACCGAATGAGCAGTTCTTC

clone size: NA
J gene: TRBJ1-1
V gene: TRBV5-1
D gene: NA
CDR3 protein: CASSLLDPKNTEAFF
CDR3 DNA: TGCGCCAGCAGCTTGCTTGACCCAAAAAACACTGAAGCTTTCTTT

clone size: once
J gene: TRBJ1-3
V gene: TRBV6-1
D gene: NA
CDR3 protein: CASSPRGTGNTIYF
CDR3 DNA: TGTGCCAGCAGTCCAAGGGGCACTGGAAACACCATATATTTT

clone size: NA
J gene: TRBJ2-1
V gene: TRBV7-9
D gene: NA
CDR3 protein: CASSHPTPKPHEQFF
CDR3 DNA: TGTGCCAGCAGCCACCCCACCCCAAAGCCCCATGAGCAGTTCTTC